These 19 T cell receptor beta chains were all obtained from the same sample, sequenced in a study of blood T cell repertoires in COVID-19. Using immunoSEQ multiplex PCR, the repertoire was profiled, and TCRdb retains in-frame clones only, with some absent. This table has tens of thousands of clones, more than 65% appearing once. Sequenced input: peripheral blood. The receptor source for this set is a woman of 80 years or more with active or convalescent COVID-19.

The chain carries TRBV29-1 and TRBJ1-1; 7 positions agree with TRBD1. The V and J ends lost 4 bases and 4 bases, in that order; junction bases with no gene match: 9. Germline V gene sequence: CDR1 SQVTM, CDR2 ANQGSEA. The CDR3 has 14 residues. This chain's CDR3 is CSVVKQGGSTEAFF. DNA of the CDR3: TGCAGCGTTGTAAAGCAGGGGGGAAGCACTGAAGCTTTCTTT.

The chain joins TRBV2 to TRBJ1-6, with TRBD1 identical over 8 bases. The CDR3 is made up of 13 amino acids. V trimming: 5 bases; J trimming: 11 bases; junction bases outside the gene matches: 5. The germline V gene has CDR1 SNHLY and CDR2 FYNNEI. The CDR3 DNA reads as TGTGCCAGCAGTTTCGGGACAGGTACACCCCTCCACTTT. Translating it yields CASSFGTGTPLHF.

The chain couples TRBV19 to TRBJ1-5; D uncertain. V dropped 5 bases and J dropped 0 bases, with 14 bases sitting between them. Germline-derived CDR1 and CDR2 are LNHDA and SQIVND (reference sequence). The CDR3 covers 16 residues. CDR3 coding DNA: TGTGCCAGTAGTGATAGCGGCGGTATTAGCAATCAGCCCCAGCATTTT. This translates into CASSDSGGISNQPQHF.

The V call is TRBV6-5, the J call TRBJ1-2; D is possibly TRBD1 (5 bases). The V gene lost 4 bases and the J gene lost 4 bases, with 16 bases spanning the gap. The CDR3 totals 15 residues. Per the germline V gene, CDR1 is MNHEY and CDR2 is SVGAGI. The CDR3 sequence is CASSSVGGSIYGYTF. CDR3 in DNA: TGTGCCAGCAGTTCGGTCGGGGGGAGTATCTATGGCTACACCTTC.

The CDR3: CASSLPFRGGTEAFF. For the CDR3, the DNA is TGTGCCAGCTCACTACCATTCCGGGGGGGCACTGAAGCTTTCTTT. This chain joins TRBV18 and TRBJ1-1; perhaps TRBD1 as D (5 bases). CDR1 and CDR2 from the germline V gene are KGHSH and LQKENI. This CDR3 has 15 residues. V lost 4 bases, J lost 4 bases, and 16 bases lay in between.

This clone was observed a few times. The gene calls are TRBV20-1 and TRBJ2-7; no clear D. Germline CDR1 is DFQATT and CDR2 is SNEGSKA (reference sequence). Trimming took off 5 bases at V and 2 bases at J, with 4 bases between the two ends. The CDR3 loop spans 10 amino acids. The CDR3 sequence is CSAGPYEQYF. The CDR3 region has the DNA TGCAGTGCTGGCCCCTACGAGCAGTACTTC.

Concerning this clone: The same CDR3 also results from other DNA sequences found in this sample. V is TRBV19 and J is TRBJ1-1; D ambiguous. V gave up 1 base and J gave up 2 bases, with 8 bases separating them. The CDR3 sequence is 14 residues long. Germline V lookup: CDR1 LNHDA, CDR2 SQIVND (reference sequence). Here the CDR3 reads CASSIGGANTEAFF. The DNA for the CDR3 is TGTGCCAGTAGTATAGGGGGAGCTAACACTGAAGCTTTCTTT.

The chain uses TRBV5-1 and TRBJ2-2; D unresolved. Germline V gene data show CDR1 as SGHRS and CDR2 as YFSETQ. The CDR3 extends over 13 amino acids. The ends were cut back, 2 bases at V and 2 bases at J, with 4 bases in the middle. The CDR3 loop reads CASSFLNTGELFF. Here the CDR3 DNA reads TGCGCCAGCAGCTTCCTCAACACCGGGGAGCTGTTTTTT.

The V gene is TRBV5-1, the J gene TRBJ2-3; D gene uncertain. Germline V lookup: CDR1 SGHRS, CDR2 YFSETQ. The CDR3 contains 14 residues. V was cut by 0 bases and J by 7 bases, with 12 bases left in between. This chain's CDR3 is CASSLGQKSYTQYF. In nucleotides, the CDR3 is TGCGCCAGCAGCTTGGGGCAGAAATCTTATACGCAGTATTTT. The full variable domain, its missing parts supplied by reference TRBV5-1 and TRBJ2-3, is KAGVTQTPRYLIKTRGQQVTLSCSPISGHRSVSWYQQTPGQGLQFLFEYFSETQRNKGNFPGRFSGRQFSNSRSEMNVSTLELGDSALYLCASSLGQKSYTQYFGPGTRLTVL.

J is TRBJ1-1 and V is TRBV21-1. TRBV21-1 is reported as a pseudogene. The CDR3 spans 14 residues. The DNA of the CDR3 is TGTGCCAGCTGCGGGGGGAGTATGAACACTGAAGCTTTCTTT. Its protein is CASCGGSMNTEAFF.

This clone was observed many times. The chain is built from TRBV18 and TRBJ2-3; 11 bases align to TRBD2. This CDR3 contains 16 residues. Germline assignment: CDR1 KGHSH and CDR2 LQKENI. V gave up 2 bases and J gave up 2 bases; unmatched junction bases: 3. The DNA for the CDR3 is TGTGCCAGCTCACCAACTAGCGGGGGAGACACAGATACGCAGTATTTT. Its translation is CASSPTSGGDTDTQYF.

The chain is built from TRBV29-1 and TRBJ1-3, with TRBD1 matching 7 bases. CDR1 is SQVTM, CDR2 ANQGSEA, per germline. The CDR3 runs to 14 residues. Unmatched junction bases numbered 4, after V lost 5 bases and J lost 0 bases. In nucleotides, the CDR3 is TGCAGCGTTACCACAGGGGACTCTGGAAACACCATATATTTT. This sequence encodes CSVTTGDSGNTIYF. The whole variable domain, filled in from reference TRBV29-1 and TRBJ1-3, reads SAVISQKPSRDICQRGTSLTIQCQVDSQVTMMFWYRQQPGQSLTLIATANQGSEATYESGFVIDKFPISRPNLTFSTLTVSNMSPEDSSIYLCSVTTGDSGNTIYFGEGSWLTVV.

This clone was counted a single time. The V call is TRBV7-3, the J call TRBJ2-5; 7 nucleotides align to TRBD1. Germline lookup yields CDR1 SGHTA and CDR2 FQGTGA. Trimming cost V 1 base and J 5 bases; bases outside gene matches: 7. The CDR3 consists of 15 residues. The CDR3 loop is CASSLNEGAGETQYF. The CDR3 DNA is TGTGCCAGCAGCTTAAACGAGGGGGCCGGGGAGACCCAGTACTTC.

This clone has only one observation. The chain links TRBV11-2 to TRBJ2-7; the D is unclear. Trimming shortened V by 2 bases and J by 0 bases, and 8 bases separated the two germline ends. The CDR3 is 14 amino acids. Germline CDR1 reads SGHAT; CDR2 reads FQNNGV. The CDR3 nucleotides read TGTGCCAGCAGCTTATCGCACAACTCCTACGAGCAGTACTTC. Its translation: CASSLSHNSYEQYF.

The chain has TRBV4-3 and TRBJ2-7, with D possibly TRBD2 on 5 matching bases. This CDR3 contains 14 residues. Germline CDR1 reads LGHNA; CDR2 reads YSLEER. V gave up 0 bases and J gave up 6 bases, with 12 bases separating them. CDR3 bases: TGCGCCAGCAGCCAAGAAATCGGAGGTAGCGAGCAGTACTTC. Residues: CASSQEIGGSEQYF.

The chain combines TRBV16 with TRBJ1-1; 10 bases match TRBD1. The CDR3 totals 15 residues. The junction had 4 bases not matched to a gene; V was cut back by 3 bases and J by 3 bases. The germline V gene encodes CDR1 KGHSY and CDR2 FQNENV. CDR3 amino acids: CASSQSGTGDTEAFF. The CDR3 nucleotides are TGTGCCAGCAGCCAGTCCGGGACAGGGGACACTGAAGCTTTCTTT.

V gene TRBV4-3 combines with J gene TRBJ1-3; D remains unclear. The ends were cut back, 0 bases at V and 0 bases at J, with 18 bases in the middle. Looked up from germline, CDR1 is LGHNA and CDR2 is YSLEER. This CDR3 has 19 amino acids. The CDR3 spells CASSQDPPQFGYSGNTIYF. CDR3 in DNA: TGCGCCAGCAGCCAAGATCCCCCACAGTTCGGATACTCTGGAAACACCATATATTTT.

The CDR3 here is CASSNGQAYEQYF. The CDR3 DNA follows: TGTGCCAGTAGTAATGGACAGGCCTACGAGCAGTACTTC. The chain joins TRBV19 to TRBJ2-7; TRBD1 aligns across 7 bases. V was pared by 4 bases and J by 2 bases, with 2 bases of the junction left unmatched. The CDR3 has 13 residues. CDR1 is LNHDA, CDR2 SQIVND, per germline (reference sequence). The variable domain in full, completed from reference TRBV19 and TRBJ2-7, reads DGGITQSPKYLFRKEGQNVTLSCEQNLNHDAMYWYRQDPGQGLRLIYYSQIVNDFQKGDIAEGYSVSREKKESFPLTVTSAQKNPTAFYLCASSNGQAYEQYFGPGTRLTVT.

J is TRBJ2-5 and V is TRBV11-2; 7 positions agree with TRBD1. Germline-derived CDR1 and CDR2 are SGHAT and FQNNGV. Trimming at V came to 5 bases and at J to 2 bases, leaving 2 bases not matched to a gene. The CDR3 extends over 13 amino acids. The CDR3 reads CASSQDRQETQYF. The CDR3 coding sequence is TGTGCCAGCAGCCAGGACAGGCAAGAGACCCAGTACTTC. Using reference TRBV11-2 and TRBJ2-5 for the parts outside the CDR3, the full variable domain is EAGVAQSPRYKIIEKRQSVAFWCNPISGHATLYWYQQILGQGPKLLIQFQNNGVVDDSQLPKDRFSAERLKGVDSTLKIQPAKLEDSAVYLCASSQDRQETQYFGPGTRLLVL.